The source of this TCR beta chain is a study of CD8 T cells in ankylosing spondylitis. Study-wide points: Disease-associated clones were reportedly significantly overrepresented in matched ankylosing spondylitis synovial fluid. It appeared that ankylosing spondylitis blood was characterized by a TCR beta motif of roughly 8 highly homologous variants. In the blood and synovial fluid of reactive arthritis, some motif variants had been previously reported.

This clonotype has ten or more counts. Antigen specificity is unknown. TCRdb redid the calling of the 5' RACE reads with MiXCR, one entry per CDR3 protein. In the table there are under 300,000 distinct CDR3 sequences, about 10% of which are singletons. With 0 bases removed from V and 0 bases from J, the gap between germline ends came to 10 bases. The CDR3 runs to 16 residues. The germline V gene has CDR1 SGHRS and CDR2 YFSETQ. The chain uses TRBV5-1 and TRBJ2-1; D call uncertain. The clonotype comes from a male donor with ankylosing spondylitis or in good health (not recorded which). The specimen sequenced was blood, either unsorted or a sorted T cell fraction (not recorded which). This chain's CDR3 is CASSLDSGLSYNEQFF. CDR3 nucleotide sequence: TGCGCCAGCAGCTTGGACTCCGGGCTCTCCTACAATGAGCAGTTCTTC.